This is a list of T cell receptor beta chains from one sample in a study of blood T cell repertoires in COVID-19. Clones were read by immunoSEQ multiplex PCR, and TCRdb kept only the in-frame ones, dropping some. This table has about 190,000 clones, about 81% appearing once. The sample taken for sequencing was peripheral blood. The source of these receptors is a man aged 25-45 years with active or convalescent COVID-19. Each CDR3 is given with its conserved first and last residue. Fields, in order: clone size, V gene, D gene, J gene, CDR3 protein, CDR3 DNA. D genes are given only for firm matches. Size is omitted from some rows. Given values are once, few, many or a class for expanded clones.

-	TRBV10-3	-	TRBJ1-1	CASRPAGETEAFF	TGTGCCTCCCGTCCCGCCGGAGAAACTGAAGCTTTCTTT
-	TRBV7-9	TRBD1	TRBJ2-2	CASSSIQGLGGELFF	TGTGCCAGCAGCTCTATACAGGGGCTCGGCGGGGAGCTGTTTTTT
-	TRBV6-1	-	TRBJ2-5	CASSENAGSGTQYF	TGTGCCAGCAGTGAAAATGCGGGCTCGGGGACCCAGTACTTC
-	TRBV29-1	-	TRBJ1-1	CSVDAGSGEAFF	TGCAGCGTTGACGCGGGGTCGGGGGAAGCTTTCTTT
-	TRBV25-1	-	TRBJ1-3	CASRSRRGGNTIYF	TGTGCCAGCAGGAGCCGGCGGGGGGGAAACACCATATATTTT
-	TRBV4-1	-	TRBJ2-5	CASSGLGAGETQYF	TGCGCCAGCAGCGGGTTGGGGGCTGGGGAGACCCAGTACTTC
-	TRBV28	-	TRBJ1-1	CASSSRNQVVNTEAFF	TGTGCCAGCAGTTCACGAAACCAGGTGGTGAACACTGAAGCTTTCTTT
-	TRBV29-1	-	TRBJ2-1	CSLTSGGSYNEQFF	TGCAGCCTGACCAGCGGCGGCTCCTACAATGAGCAGTTCTTC
-	TRBV23-1	TRBD1	TRBJ2-3	CASSRPDRGPSRVNTQYF	TGCGCCAGCAGCCGCCCGGACAGGGGTCCCTCGAGGGTGAATACGCAGTATTTT
-	TRBV7-2	-	TRBJ2-7	CASTRTDTYEQYF	TGTGCCAGCACCCGGACAGATACCTACGAGCAGTACTTC
medium-sized	TRBV7-9	TRBD2	TRBJ2-7	CASSLVASGPFYEQYF	TGTGCCAGCAGCTTAGTGGCTAGCGGGCCTTTCTACGAGCAGTACTTC
-	TRBV7-2	TRBD2	TRBJ2-7	CASSLAHGTGGYEQYF	TGTGCCAGCAGCTTAGCGCACGGGACGGGGGGTTACGAGCAGTACTTC
-	TRBV28	TRBD1	TRBJ1-1	CASGTGVTEAFF	TGTGCCAGCGGGACAGGGGTAACTGAAGCTTTCTTT
-	TRBV7-9	TRBD1	TRBJ1-6	CASGGQGAVSLHF	TGTGCCAGCGGGGGACAGGGGGCCGTTTCCCTCCACTTT